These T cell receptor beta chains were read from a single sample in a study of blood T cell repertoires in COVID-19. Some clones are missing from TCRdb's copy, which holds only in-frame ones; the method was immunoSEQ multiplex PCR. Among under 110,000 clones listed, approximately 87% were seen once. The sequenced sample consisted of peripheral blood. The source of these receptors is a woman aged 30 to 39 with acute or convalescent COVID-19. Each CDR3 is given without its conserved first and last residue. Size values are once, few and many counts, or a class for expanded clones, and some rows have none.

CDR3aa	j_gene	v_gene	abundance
ASSNHPSPSYEQY	TRBJ2-7	TRBV2	NA
ASSQGQGSSPLH	TRBJ1-6	TRBV3-1/TRBV3-2	NA
ATSDPTGDGYT	TRBJ1-2	TRBV24-1	NA
ASSPLGGVSYEQY	TRBJ2-7	TRBV5-8	NA
ASSLGTDSNEKLF	TRBJ1-4	TRBV28	NA
ASSPGLGSSPLH	TRBJ1-6	TRBV18	NA
ASSLDGYT	TRBJ1-2	TRBV6-6	NA
ASGLSGLTVFNEQY	TRBJ2-7	TRBV28	few
ASSNEDGEIGELF	TRBJ2-2	TRBV7-9	NA
AEGRGSSYNSPLH	TRBJ1-6	TRBV19	NA
AWSLLAGDTDTQY	TRBJ2-3	TRBV30	NA
ASRGGGIADTQY	TRBJ2-3	TRBV19	NA
ASSPTSAGGYEQY	TRBJ2-7	TRBV7-9	once
ASSPGTSYEQY	TRBJ2-7	TRBV7-8	few
SVEEGTDDSNTQY	TRBJ2-3	TRBV29-1	NA
ASSAGTGGRETQY	TRBJ2-5	TRBV9	NA
ASRGTGELEQF	TRBJ2-1	TRBV28	few
ASSSISGGIDTQY	TRBJ2-3	TRBV7-6	once
ASSEVLTTAYEQY	TRBJ2-7	TRBV6-1	NA
ASSLARDTFNEQF	TRBJ2-1	TRBV7-2	NA
ASSPQARGTQY	TRBJ2-3	TRBV7-9	once